A selection of T cell receptor beta chains follows, all from one sample in a study of cytomegalovirus exposure and HLA in healthy donors. Measured with immunoSEQ multiplex PCR; TCRdb has only the in-frame clones, and not every one. The sample yields about 90,000 clones, roughly 72% seen once. Sequenced: PBMCs. These receptors came from a young man in good health and CMV-seropositive. The CDR3 runs from the conserved cysteine through the conserved F or W. The order of the fields is V gene, CDR3 protein.

>TRBV7-6
CASSLGGTADSNQPQHF
>TRBV15
CATSRATGDGEKLFF
>TRBV6-4
CASSDEAGTTDTQYF
>TRBV5-1
CASSFLDSFNEKLFF
>TRBV6-5
CASSYSLAGGEQFF
>TRBV27
CASGALIPGLISNTGELFF
>TRBV5-1
CASSLDGGDQPQHF
>TRBV5-1
CASSLADRSSIYF
>TRBV11-2
CASSFSGQGVSETQYF
>TRBV5-6
CASSLAGGTDTQYF
>TRBV6-4
CASSDSREGAVQPQHF
>TRBV7-2
CASSLPPGLGYTF
>TRBV19
CASSSRTDTQYF
>TRBV28
CASNLSFRDRAQETQYF
>TRBV28
CASSFGKGRGLNEQYF
>TRBV9
CASSIGLAGGEDTQYF
>TRBV14
CASASLYEQYF
>TRBV4-3
CASRGSGNTGELFF
>TRBV30
CAWSVRATQTAGTQYF
>TRBV7-2
CASSLTGLNTEAFF
>TRBV11-3
CASTRTRSTDTQYF
>TRBV29-1
CSALSSGTPGELFF
>TRBV20-1
CSASSEETQYF
>TRBV5-1
CASSLAMRTYNEQFF
>TRBV19
CANVGGFGTDTQYF
>TRBV13
CASTRYPGQGDGYTF
>TRBV13
CASSLVTGGEQYF
>TRBV2
CASRATRGSGNTEAFF
>TRBV27
CASSSTGNREQYF
>TRBV19
CASSKDRGTPYEQYF
>TRBV29-1
CSVEGVGEKLFF
>TRBV28
CASSPGLIDNEQFF
>TRBV2
CASSADRGETQYF
>TRBV29-1
CSVEVAGGDSETQYF
>TRBV27
CASSSRYEQYF
>TRBV11-2
CASSLAGVYEQYF
>TRBV27
CASREQAVQRTFF
>TRBV27
CASSMNYPGQGHQPQHF
>TRBV19
CASSADRTNNYGYTF
>TRBV7-8
CASSITTGDTEAFF
>TRBV10-2
CASSEGPPLGYTF
>TRBV2
CASKIPLNVYEQYF
>TRBV2
CASSGQGTDYGYTF
>TRBV5-1
CASSLEFGTSGMQETQYF
>TRBV11-2
CASSLQGWEAFF
>TRBV23-1
CASSQEWTGPTSYNEQFF
>TRBV4-2
CASSQDSNRGYNSPLHF
>TRBV27
CASSSTGGGTEAFF
>TRBV4-2
CASSQDEPGTATYEQYF
>TRBV29-1
CSVEGRGQGATDTQYF
>TRBV9
CASSHDRGEQFF
>TRBV7-3
CASSLDGSIEADTQYF
>TRBV11-2
CASSLTTEETQYF
>TRBV28
CASSGLTDSYNEQFF
>TRBV7-2
CASSVVAGSQETQYF